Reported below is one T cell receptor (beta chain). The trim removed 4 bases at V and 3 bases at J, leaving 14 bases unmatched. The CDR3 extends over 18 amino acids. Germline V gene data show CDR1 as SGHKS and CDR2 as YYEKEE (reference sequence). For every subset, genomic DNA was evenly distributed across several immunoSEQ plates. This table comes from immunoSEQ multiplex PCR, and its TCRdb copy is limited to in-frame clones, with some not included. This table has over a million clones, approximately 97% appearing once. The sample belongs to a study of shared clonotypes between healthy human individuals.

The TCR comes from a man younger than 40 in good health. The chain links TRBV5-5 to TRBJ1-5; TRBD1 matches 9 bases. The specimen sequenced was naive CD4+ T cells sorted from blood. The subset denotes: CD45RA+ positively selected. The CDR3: CASSRDPGTGRPNQPQHF. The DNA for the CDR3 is TGTGCCAGCAGCCGGGACCCCGGGACAGGGAGGCCCAATCAGCCCCAGCATTTT.